This TCR beta chain was retrieved from a study of PD-1 blockade in mismatch repair-deficient tumors. For this clone: Its antigen remains unknown.

PCR or immunohistochemistry showed mismatch repair deficiency in every enrolled patient. The CDR3 loop spans 15 amino acids. V was pared by 4 bases and J by 5 bases, with 5 bases of the junction left unmatched. Germline V gene lookup returns CDR1 MNHNY and CDR2 SVGAGI (reference sequence). Study outcomes and limitations: After pembrolizumab, tumor-resident clones rose rapidly, then generally contracted before radiologic responses.

The method was immunoSEQ multiplex PCR; TCRdb's version includes in-frame clones alone and lacks a portion of them. This sample has 120,000 or so clones, with around 86% found just once. The specimen was peripheral blood, collected 44 weeks after starting pembrolizumab. This chain connects TRBV6-6 to TRBJ2-7; 13 positions agree with TRBD2. The origin of this receptor is an adult with mismatch repair-deficient cancer. The CDR3 sequence: CASSSLAGGPHEQYF. The CDR3 coding sequence is TGTGCCAGCAGTTCACTAGCGGGAGGGCCCCACGAGCAGTACTTC.